The source of this T cell receptor (beta chain) is a study of response to subunit inactivated influenza vaccine. Whole-study results and caveats: Authors suggested seasonal influenza vaccinations each recruit few new T cells.

Trimming left V 6 bases short and J 0 bases short, with 12 bases between. Germline V gene data show CDR1 as SGHVS and CDR2 as FQNEAQ. The CDR3 consists of 15 residues. As regards this clonotype: Antigen: not known.

One entry per CDR3 protein results from TCRdb running MiXCR on the RT-PCR reads. The sample contains about 650,000 distinct CDR3 sequences, 14% of which appear only once. The V gene is TRBV7-8, the J gene TRBJ2-1, with D possibly being TRBD2 (6 bases). The sequencing here drew on PBMCs from blood, taken 14 days before vaccination. The clonotype originates from a man aged 45 to 65 who received an inactivated influenza vaccine. The CDR3 nucleotides are TGTGCCAGCAGGGTAGCGGATTCCTCCTACAATGAGCAGTTCTTC. This encodes CASRVADSSYNEQFF.